The present T cell receptor beta chain was sequenced within a study of human T cells and chemical hapten exposure (dated by TCRdb to 2020 to 2023). Regarding the study in general: For sensitization, 2% DPC in acetone was applied to an approximately 2 cm by approximately 2 cm area of upper inner arm skin. Patient blood was sampled pre-sensitization (week 0) and at 2, 6 and about 24 weeks after DPC sensitization. Patch testing was done on the upper back using Finn chambers containing 0.01% DPC, and results were scored after 6 days according to International Contact Dermatitis Research Group standards. About 29 alopecia patients gave blood for TCR sequencing at one to four time points (pre-sensitization, 2, 6 and 24 weeks). Libraries were pooled for sequencing, and variation in per-sample TCR yields was attributed mainly to small differences in library volumes within the pool. Most of the patients in the cohort were female, and the cohort covered alopecia areata with under or over 50% scalp involvement, alopecia totalis and alopecia universalis. Throughout the study period of approximately 23 weeks, patients also received therapeutic DPC doses to the scalp every week. The study tracked peripheral blood TCR repertoire changes in vivo during primary and secondary sensitization to the hapten diphenylcyclopropenone (DPC) in alopecia patients.

The time point label, read with the paper, signifies: patch test 3, about 24 weeks after DPC sensitization. The meaning of the sample's treatment or condition label: therapeutic diphenylcyclopropenone sensitization with weekly scalp DPC. At each patch-test visit, blood was drawn before the patch test was applied. Patients were considered eligible if aged 18 to 70, diagnosed with alopecia and deemed suitable for DPC therapy, and patients were excluded if pregnant. Total RNA was extracted from unfractionated whole blood collected in Tempus Blood RNA tubes. This clonotype was observed a handful of times. It has no known antigen specificity. Qualities for individual bases were not recorded, and no much larger clone is one base off. Points the paper makes about the study in general: The number of TCRs above 1 in 1000 frequency did not change with DPC sensitization; there was no evidence of global repertoire structure alterations. Because every patient had alopecia, a presumed autoimmune disease, the patients' immune response might differ from that of healthy individuals. After repeated subsampling, the strength of the expansion versus patch-test correlation and the threshold at which it became significant changed. Patch test score correlated positively with the number of PT1 expanded TCRs, reaching significance at thresholds 8, 16 and 32 but not at 4. Compared with pre-sensitization or healthy control sets, expanded TCRs formed significantly more large CDR3 similarity clusters, which is consistent with antigen-driven responses.

The library was generated by RACE. Sequencing was carried out with a NextSeq 500. During library preparation, unique molecular identifiers were attached to individual cDNA molecules so that TCRs could be counted quantitatively and reproducibly. For every blood RNA sample, sequencing covered both the TCR alpha and TCR beta chains. Concerning the study's data processing: The median number of TCRs per sample was approximately 93,000, ranging from about 20,000 to 690,600. V, J and CDR3 annotation of the TCR reads was performed with the Decombinator software suite. Every sample was subsampled to the same number of TCRs (28,000) for the PS versus PT1 abundance plots. TCRs were defined as expanded if absent before sensitization and observed at least eight times at the 2-week time point. TCRdb redid the processing of the public reads, applying fastp at Q25 and MiXCR, and retained in-frame beta chains. CDR3 protein duplicates are merged, each entry listing the most common genes and DNA. In this record, the V and J calls reflect TCRdb's handling and not the investigators' own analysis. The sample data list about 64,000 distinct CDR3 sequences, and roughly 9.6% of these were observed just once. About 2% of the sample belongs to the ten largest clones.

The sequencing used whole blood, collected in connection with sensitization to the hapten diphenylcyclopropenone (DPC). The TCR was taken from a woman aged 30 to 39 with alopecia areata. Some clones in this sample may be carry-over from other donors' samples.

The DNA is TGTGCCAGCAGTGGCAGGGCCCACGAGCAGTACTTC. Translated, this is CASSGRAHEQYF. The chain employs TRBV2 and TRBJ2-7; perhaps TRBD1 is the D gene, with 5 bases matching. The germline ends are 9 bases apart after V is trimmed by 4 bases and J by 5 bases. CDR1 and CDR2 are drawn from the germline V gene: SNHLY, FYNNEI. The CDR3 covers 12 residues, taking in both the cysteine and the phenylalanine. CDR3 DNA is the only sequence kept; it has 36 bases, read in frame from the first base.